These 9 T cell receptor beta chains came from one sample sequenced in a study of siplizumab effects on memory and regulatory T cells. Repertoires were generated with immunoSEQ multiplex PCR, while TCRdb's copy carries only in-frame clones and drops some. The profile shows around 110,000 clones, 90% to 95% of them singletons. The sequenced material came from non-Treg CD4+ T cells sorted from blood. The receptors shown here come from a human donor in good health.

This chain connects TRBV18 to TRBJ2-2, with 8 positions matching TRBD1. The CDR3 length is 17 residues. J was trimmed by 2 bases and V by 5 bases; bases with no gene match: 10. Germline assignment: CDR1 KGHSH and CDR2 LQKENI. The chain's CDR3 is CASSSLTDRGNTGELFF. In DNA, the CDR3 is TGTGCCAGCTCATCCCTAACTGACAGGGGAAACACCGGGGAGCTGTTTTTT.

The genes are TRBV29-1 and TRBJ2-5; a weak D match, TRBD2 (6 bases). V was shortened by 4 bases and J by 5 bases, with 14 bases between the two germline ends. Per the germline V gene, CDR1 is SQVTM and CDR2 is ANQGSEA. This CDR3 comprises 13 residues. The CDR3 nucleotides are TGCAGCGTTGCGGACTACCGCTGGGAGACCCAGTACTTC. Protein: CSVADYRWETQYF.

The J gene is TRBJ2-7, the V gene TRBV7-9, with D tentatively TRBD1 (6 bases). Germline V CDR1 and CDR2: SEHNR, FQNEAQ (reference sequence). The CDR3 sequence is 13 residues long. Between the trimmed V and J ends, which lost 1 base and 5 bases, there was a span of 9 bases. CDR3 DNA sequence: TGTGCCAGCAGCTTAGATCACAGGGACGAGCAGTACTTC. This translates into CASSLDHRDEQYF.

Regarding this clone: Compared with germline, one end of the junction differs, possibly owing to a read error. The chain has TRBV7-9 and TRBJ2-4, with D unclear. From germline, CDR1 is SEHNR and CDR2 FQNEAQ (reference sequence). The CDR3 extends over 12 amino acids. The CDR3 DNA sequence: TGTGCCAGCAGCATAGCCAAAAACATTCAGTACTTC. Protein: CASSIAKNIQYF.

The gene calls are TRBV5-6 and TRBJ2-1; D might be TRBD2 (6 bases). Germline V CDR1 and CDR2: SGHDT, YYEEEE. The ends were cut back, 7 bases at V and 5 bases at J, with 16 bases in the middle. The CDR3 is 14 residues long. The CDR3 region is CASVRGVYNNEQFF. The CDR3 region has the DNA TGTGCCAGCGTCCGCGGGGTCTATAACAATGAGCAGTTCTTC.

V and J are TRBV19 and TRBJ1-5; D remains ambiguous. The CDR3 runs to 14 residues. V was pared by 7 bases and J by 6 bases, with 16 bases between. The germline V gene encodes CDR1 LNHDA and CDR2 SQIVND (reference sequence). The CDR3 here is CASNKLLQGQPQHF. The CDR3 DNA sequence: TGTGCCAGTAATAAACTCCTGCAAGGTCAGCCCCAGCATTTT.

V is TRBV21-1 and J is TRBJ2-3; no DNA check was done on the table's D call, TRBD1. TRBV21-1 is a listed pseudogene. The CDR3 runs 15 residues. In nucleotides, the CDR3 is TGTGCCAGCGTCCACCCGGACAGGGGAGCAGATACGCAGTATTTT. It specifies CASVHPDRGADTQYF.

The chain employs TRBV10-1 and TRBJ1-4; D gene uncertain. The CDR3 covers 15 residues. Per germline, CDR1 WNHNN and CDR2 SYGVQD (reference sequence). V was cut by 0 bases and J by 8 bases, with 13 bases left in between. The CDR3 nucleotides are TGCGCCAGCAGTGAGTCGATTGCGTTGGGGGAAAAACTGTTTTTT. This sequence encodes CASSESIALGEKLFF.

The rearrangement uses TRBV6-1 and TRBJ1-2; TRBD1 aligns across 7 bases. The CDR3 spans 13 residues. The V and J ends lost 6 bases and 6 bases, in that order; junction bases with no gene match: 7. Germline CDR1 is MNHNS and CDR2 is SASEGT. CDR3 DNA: TGTGCCAGCAGGGATACAGGGGTCGATGGCTACACCTTC. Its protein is CASRDTGVDGYTF.